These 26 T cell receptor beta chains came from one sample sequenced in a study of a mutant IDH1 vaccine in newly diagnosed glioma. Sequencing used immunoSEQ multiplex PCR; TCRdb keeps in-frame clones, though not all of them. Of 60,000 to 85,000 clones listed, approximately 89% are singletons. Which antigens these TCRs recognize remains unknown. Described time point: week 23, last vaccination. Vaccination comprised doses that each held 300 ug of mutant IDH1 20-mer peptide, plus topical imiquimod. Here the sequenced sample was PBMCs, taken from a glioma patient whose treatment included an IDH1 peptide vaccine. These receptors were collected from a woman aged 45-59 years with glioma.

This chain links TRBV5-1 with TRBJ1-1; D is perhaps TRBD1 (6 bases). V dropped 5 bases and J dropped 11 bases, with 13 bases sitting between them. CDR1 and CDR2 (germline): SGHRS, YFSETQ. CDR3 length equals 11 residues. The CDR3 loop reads CASRYQGQAFF. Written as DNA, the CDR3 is TGCGCCAGCAGATATCAGGGGCAGGCTTTCTTT.

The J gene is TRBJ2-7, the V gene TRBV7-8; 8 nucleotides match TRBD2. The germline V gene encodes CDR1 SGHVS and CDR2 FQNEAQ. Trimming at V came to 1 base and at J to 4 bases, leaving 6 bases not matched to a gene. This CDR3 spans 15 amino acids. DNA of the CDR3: TGTGCCAGCAGCTTAGATCGGGGGGGATCGTACGAGCAGTACTTC. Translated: CASSLDRGGSYEQYF. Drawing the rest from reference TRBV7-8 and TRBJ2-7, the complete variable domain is GAGVSQSPRYKVAKRGQDVALRCDPISGHVSLFWYQQALGQGPEFLTYFQNEAQLDKSGLPSDRFFAERPEGSVSTLKIQRTQQEDSAVYLCASSLDRGGSYEQYFGPGTRLTVT.

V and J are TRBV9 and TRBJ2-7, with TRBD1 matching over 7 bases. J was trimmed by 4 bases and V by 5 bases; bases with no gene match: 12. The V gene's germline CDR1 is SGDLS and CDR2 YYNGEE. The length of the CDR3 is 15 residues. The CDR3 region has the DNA TGTGCCAGCAGACCCCCGACAGGGAATAGGTACGAGCAGTACTTC. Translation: CASRPPTGNRYEQYF.

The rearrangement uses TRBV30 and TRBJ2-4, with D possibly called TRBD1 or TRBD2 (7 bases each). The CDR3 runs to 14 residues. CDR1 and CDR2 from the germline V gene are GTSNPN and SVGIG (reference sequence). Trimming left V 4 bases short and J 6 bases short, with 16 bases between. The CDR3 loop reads CAWNWGRGRNIQYF. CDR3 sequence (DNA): TGTGCCTGGAACTGGGGGAGGGGGCGAAACATTCAGTACTTC.

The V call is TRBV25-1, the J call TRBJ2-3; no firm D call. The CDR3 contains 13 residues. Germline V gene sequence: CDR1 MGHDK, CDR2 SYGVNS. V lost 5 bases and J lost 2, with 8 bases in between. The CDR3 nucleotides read TGTGCCAGCAGTAGGGCAATCACAGATACGCAGTATTTT. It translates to CASSRAITDTQYF.

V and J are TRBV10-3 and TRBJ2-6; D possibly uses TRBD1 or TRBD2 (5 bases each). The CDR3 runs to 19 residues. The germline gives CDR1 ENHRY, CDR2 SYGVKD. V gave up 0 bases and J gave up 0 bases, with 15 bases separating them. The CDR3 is CAISESRDRAASGANVLTF. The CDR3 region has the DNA TGTGCCATCAGTGAGTCACGGGACCGGGCGGCCTCTGGGGCCAACGTCCTGACTTTC.

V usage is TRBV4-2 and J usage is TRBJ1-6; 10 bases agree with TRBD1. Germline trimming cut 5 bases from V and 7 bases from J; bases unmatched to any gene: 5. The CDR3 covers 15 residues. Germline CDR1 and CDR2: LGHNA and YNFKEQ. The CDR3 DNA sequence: TGTGCCAGCAGCGCAAGGGGACAGGGGAATTCACCCCTCCACTTT. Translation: CASSARGQGNSPLHF.

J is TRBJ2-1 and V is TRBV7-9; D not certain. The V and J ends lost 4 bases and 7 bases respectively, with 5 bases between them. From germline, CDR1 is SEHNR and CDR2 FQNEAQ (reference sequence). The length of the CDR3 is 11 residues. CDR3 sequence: CASSSLNEQFF. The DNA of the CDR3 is TGTGCCAGCAGCTCGCTGAATGAGCAGTTCTTC.

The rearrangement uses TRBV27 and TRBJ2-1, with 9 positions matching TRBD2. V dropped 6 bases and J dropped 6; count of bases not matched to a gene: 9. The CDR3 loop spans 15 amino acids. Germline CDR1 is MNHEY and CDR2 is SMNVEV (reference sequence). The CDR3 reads CASRLNSGRGNEQFF. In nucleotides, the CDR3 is TGTGCCAGCAGACTCAATAGCGGGAGAGGCAATGAGCAGTTCTTC.

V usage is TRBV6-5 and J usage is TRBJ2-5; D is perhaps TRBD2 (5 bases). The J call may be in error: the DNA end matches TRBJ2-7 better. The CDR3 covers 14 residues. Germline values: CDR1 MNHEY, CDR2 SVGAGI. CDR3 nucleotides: TGTGCCAGCAGTCGTACTAGAAACTCCTACGAGCAGTACTTC. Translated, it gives CASSRTRNSYEQYF.

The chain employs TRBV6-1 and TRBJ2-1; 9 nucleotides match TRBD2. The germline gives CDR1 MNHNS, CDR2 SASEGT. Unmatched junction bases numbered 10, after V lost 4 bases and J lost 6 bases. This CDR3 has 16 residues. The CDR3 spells CASSAFSGRGTNEQFF. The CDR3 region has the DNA TGTGCCAGCAGTGCTTTTAGCGGGAGAGGGACCAATGAGCAGTTCTTC.

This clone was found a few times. CDR3 protein: CASSSPGGMNTEAFF. DNA of the CDR3: TGTGCCAGCAGTTCCCCCGGAGGGATGAACACTGAAGCTTTCTTT. The J gene is TRBJ1-1, the V gene TRBV6-5, with D unresolved. This CDR3 comprises 15 residues. Looked up from germline, CDR1 is MNHEY and CDR2 is SVGAGI. The ends were cut back, 4 bases at V and 0 bases at J, with 12 bases in the middle.

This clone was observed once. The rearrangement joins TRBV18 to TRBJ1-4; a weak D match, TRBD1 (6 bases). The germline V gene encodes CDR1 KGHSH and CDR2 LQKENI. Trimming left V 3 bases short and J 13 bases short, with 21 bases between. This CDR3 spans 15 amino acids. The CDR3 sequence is CASSPRDISWGGLFF. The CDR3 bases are TGTGCCAGCTCACCGCGGGACATAAGTTGGGGTGGACTGTTTTTT.

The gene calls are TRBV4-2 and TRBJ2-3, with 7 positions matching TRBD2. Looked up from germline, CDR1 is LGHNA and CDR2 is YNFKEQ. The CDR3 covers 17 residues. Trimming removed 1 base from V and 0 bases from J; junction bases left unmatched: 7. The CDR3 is CASSQVLAETSTDTQYF. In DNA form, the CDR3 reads TGTGCCAGCAGCCAAGTGCTAGCGGAAACTAGCACAGATACGCAGTATTTT.

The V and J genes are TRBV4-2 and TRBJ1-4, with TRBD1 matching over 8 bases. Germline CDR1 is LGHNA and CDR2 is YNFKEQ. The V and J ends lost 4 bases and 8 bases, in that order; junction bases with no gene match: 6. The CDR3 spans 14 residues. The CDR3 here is CASSPGQGNEKLFF. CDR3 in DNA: TGTGCCAGCAGCCCCGGACAGGGTAACGAAAAACTGTTTTTT.

DNA of the CDR3: TGTGCCAGCTCACCTACGACTAGCGGGGGGGGGAATGAGCAGTTCTTC. Translated: CASSPTTSGGGNEQFF. This sequence joins TRBV18 and TRBJ2-1; 14 bases are shared with TRBD2. The germline CDR1 and CDR2 sequences are KGHSH and LQKENI. This CDR3 region has 16 residues. V was pared by 3 bases and J by 7 bases, with 5 bases of the junction left unmatched.

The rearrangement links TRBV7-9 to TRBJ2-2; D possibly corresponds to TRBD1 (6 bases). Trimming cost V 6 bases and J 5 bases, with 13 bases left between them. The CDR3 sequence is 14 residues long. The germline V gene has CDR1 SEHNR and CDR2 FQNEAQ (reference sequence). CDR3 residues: CASSPNRDTGELFF. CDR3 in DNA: TGTGCCAGCAGTCCTAACAGGGATACCGGGGAGCTGTTTTTT.

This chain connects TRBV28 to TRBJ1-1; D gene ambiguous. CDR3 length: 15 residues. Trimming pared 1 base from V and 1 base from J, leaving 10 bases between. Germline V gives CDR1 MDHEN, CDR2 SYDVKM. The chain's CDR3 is CASSLSGPANTEAFF. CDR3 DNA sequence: TGTGCCAGCAGTTTATCCGGGCCCGCGAACACTGAAGCTTTCTTT. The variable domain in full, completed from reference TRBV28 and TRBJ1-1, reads DVKVTQSSRYLVKRTGEKVFLECVQDMDHENMFWYRQDPGLGLRLIYFSYDVKMKEKGDIPEGYSVSREKKERFSLILESASTNQTSMYLCASSLSGPANTEAFFGQGTRLTVV.

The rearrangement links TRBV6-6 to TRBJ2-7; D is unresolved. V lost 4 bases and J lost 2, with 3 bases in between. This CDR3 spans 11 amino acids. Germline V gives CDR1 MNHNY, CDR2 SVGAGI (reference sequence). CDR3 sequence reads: CASSSTYEQYF. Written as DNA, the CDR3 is TGTGCCAGCAGTTCCACCTACGAGCAGTACTTC.

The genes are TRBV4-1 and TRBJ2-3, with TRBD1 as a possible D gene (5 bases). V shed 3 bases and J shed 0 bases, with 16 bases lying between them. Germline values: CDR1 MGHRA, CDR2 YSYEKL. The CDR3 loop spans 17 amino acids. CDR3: CASSQPYPGISTDTQYF. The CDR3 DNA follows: TGCGCCAGCAGCCAGCCTTACCCAGGGATCAGCACAGATACGCAGTATTTT.

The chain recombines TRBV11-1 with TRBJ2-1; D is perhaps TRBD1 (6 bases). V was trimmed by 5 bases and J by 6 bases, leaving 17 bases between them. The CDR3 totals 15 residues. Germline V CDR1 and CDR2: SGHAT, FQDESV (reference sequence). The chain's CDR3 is CASSTTTIGGNEQFF. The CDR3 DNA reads TGTGCCAGCAGCACGACTACTATAGGGGGCAATGAGCAGTTCTTC.

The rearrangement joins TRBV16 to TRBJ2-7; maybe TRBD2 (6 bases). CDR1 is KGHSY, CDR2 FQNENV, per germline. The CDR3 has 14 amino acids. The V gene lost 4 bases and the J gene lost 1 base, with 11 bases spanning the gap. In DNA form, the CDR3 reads TGTGCCAGCAGCCTTACGGGAGTTTCCTACGAGCAGTACTTC. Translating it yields CASSLTGVSYEQYF.

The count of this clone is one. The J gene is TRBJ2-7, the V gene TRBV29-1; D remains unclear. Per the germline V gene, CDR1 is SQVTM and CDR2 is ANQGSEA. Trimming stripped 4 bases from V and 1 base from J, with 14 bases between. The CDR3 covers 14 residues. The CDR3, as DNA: TGCAGCGTTGGTGGGCCCACAATTTCCTACGAGCAGTACTTC. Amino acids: CSVGGPTISYEQYF.

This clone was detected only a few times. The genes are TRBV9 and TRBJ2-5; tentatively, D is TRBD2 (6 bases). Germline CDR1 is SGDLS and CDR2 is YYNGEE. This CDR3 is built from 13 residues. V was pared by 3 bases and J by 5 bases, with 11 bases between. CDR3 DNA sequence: TGTGCCAGCAGCGCGTACGCGGGGGAGACCCAGTACTTC. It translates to CASSAYAGETQYF.

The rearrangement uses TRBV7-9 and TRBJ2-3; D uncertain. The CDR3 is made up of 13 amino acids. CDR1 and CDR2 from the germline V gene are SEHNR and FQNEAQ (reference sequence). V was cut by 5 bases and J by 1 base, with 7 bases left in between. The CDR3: CASSPVGTDTQYF. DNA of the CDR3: TGTGCCAGCAGCCCAGTTGGCACAGATACGCAGTATTTT.

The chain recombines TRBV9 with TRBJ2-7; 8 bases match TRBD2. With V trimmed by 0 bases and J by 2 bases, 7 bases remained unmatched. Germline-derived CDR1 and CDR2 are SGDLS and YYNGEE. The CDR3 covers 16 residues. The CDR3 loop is CASSVGAAGGTYEQYF. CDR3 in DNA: TGTGCCAGCAGCGTAGGAGCGGCGGGAGGCACCTACGAGCAGTACTTC.